These 5 T cell receptor beta chains originate from one sample sequenced in a study of molecular identifiers for immune sequencing clone quantification. TCRdb reprocessed the PCR reads via MiXCR and lists one record per CDR3 protein. Of 20,000 to 30,000 distinct CDR3 sequences listed, 17% are singletons. Sequencing input: naive CD8+ T cells from blood, with Jurkat cell RNA spiked in. Specified subset: FACS-sorted CD8+CD4-CCR7+CD45RA+ naive T cells. The receptors stem from a human donor in good health. Some libraries in this study had Jurkat cell RNA spiked in.

This clonotype was recorded a few times. A much larger clone sits a single nucleotide away, making a read error possible. CDR3 in DNA: TGCAGCGTTAAAGATAGGGGGGTTGGACAGGGAGGCACTGAAGCTTTCTTT. This codes for CSVKDRGVGQGGTEAFF. The rearrangement uses TRBV29-1 and TRBJ1-1; 8 bases are shared with TRBD1. This CDR3 has 17 amino acids. The germline V gene has CDR1 SQVTM and CDR2 ANQGSEA.

Remarks on this clonotype: A single base separates this from a much larger clone, so it may be a read error. V is TRBV12-3 or TRBV12-4 and J is TRBJ2-3; D might be TRBD1 or TRBD2, each matching 5 bases. CDR3 size: 14 residues. The CDR3 here is CAGSLMGGTDTQYF. Here the CDR3 DNA reads TGTGCCGGCAGTTTGATGGGGGGCACAGATACGCAGTATTTT.

The table lists this clonotype with many counts. The chain's CDR3 is CAISQPDFDEQYF. CDR3 in DNA: TGTGCCATCAGTCAACCCGACTTCGACGAGCAGTACTTC. The chain recombines TRBV10-3 with TRBJ2-7, with no clear D. This CDR3 comprises 13 residues. Germline V gene lookup returns CDR1 ENHRY and CDR2 SYGVKD. Between the trimmed V and J ends, which lost 5 bases and 5 bases, there was a span of 13 bases.

This clonotype was seen at least ten times. This rearrangement joins TRBV6-4 to TRBJ2-2; the D is unclear. CDR1 is MRHNA and CDR2 is SNTAGT in the germline V gene. V was pared by 3 bases and J by 3 bases, with 17 bases between. The CDR3 spans 17 residues. The CDR3 DNA follows: TGTGCCAGCAGTGAGACACCAATTTGGGGTTACACCGGGGAGCTGTTTTTT. This gives the protein CASSETPIWGYTGELFF.

This clonotype was detected ten times or more. V gene TRBV28 combines with J gene TRBJ1-1; D not certain. CDR1 is MDHEN and CDR2 is SYDVKM in the germline V gene. This CDR3 is built from 12 residues. Trimming stripped 6 bases from V and 7 bases from J, with 12 bases between. Here the CDR3 reads CASSPFVFEAFF. The DNA for the CDR3 is TGTGCCAGCAGCCCCTTTGTATTTGAAGCTTTCTTT. Drawing the rest from reference TRBV28 and TRBJ1-1, the complete variable domain is DVKVTQSSRYLVKRTGEKVFLECVQDMDHENMFWYRQDPGLGLRLIYFSYDVKMKEKGDIPEGYSVSREKKERFSLILESASTNQTSMYLCASSPFVFEAFFGQGTRLTVV.